The TCR beta chain under discussion was sequenced for a study of shared clonotypes between healthy human individuals. About the study: A couple of female and a few male donors aged 18 to 49 were enrolled. Study findings and constraints: Sampling used blood alone; tissue repertoires probably differ.

Assay: immunoSEQ multiplex PCR; the TCRdb copy retains only in-frame clones and omits some. The sample gives about 600,000 clones, just over 75% of which show up once; around 12% is in the top ten. On this clone itself: Its cognate antigen is unknown.

None of the donors, who were healthy HIV-negative adults, had recently had acute infections or vaccinations. Sequencing used PBMCs. The sequence was obtained from a woman in her thirties or forties in good health. Some clones in this sample may be carry-over from other donors' samples.

The chain's CDR3 is CASTSRGRSTDTQYF. The CDR3 bases are TGTGCCAGCACTTCCCGGGGGCGGAGCACAGATACGCAGTATTTT. The V and J genes are TRBV28 and TRBJ2-3; D is possibly TRBD1 or TRBD2 (6 bases each). The CDR3 has 15 amino acids. V was trimmed by 7 bases and J by 0 bases, leaving 14 bases between them. CDR1 and CDR2 (germline): MDHEN, SYDVKM.